The 29 T cell receptor beta chains below all came from one sample that was sequenced in a study of CD8 T cells in ankylosing spondylitis. Regarding the study as a whole: Ankylosing spondylitis blood appeared to be characterized by a TCR beta motif of several highly homologous variants.

Their antigens remain unidentified. TCRdb passed the 5' RACE reads through MiXCR, listing each CDR3 protein once. Among 700,000 to 850,000 distinct CDR3 sequences listed, about 11% were seen once. The specimen sequenced was blood, either unsorted or a sorted T cell fraction (not recorded which). The receptors shown here come from a male donor with ankylosing spondylitis.

There are many counts of this clonotype. The chain has TRBV10-3 and TRBJ1-1, with D unclear. Germline-derived CDR1 and CDR2 are ENHRY and SYGVKD. V lost 0 bases and J 0 bases, leaving 14 bases between the germline ends. The CDR3 is 17 residues long. The CDR3 protein is CAISESKGSFVNTEAFF. The CDR3 region has the DNA TGTGCCATCAGTGAGTCTAAAGGGAGTTTTGTGAACACTGAAGCTTTCTTT.

This clonotype has just a few counts. The genes are TRBV5-1 and TRBJ1-4; 7 bases line up with TRBD1. This CDR3 comprises 14 residues. The trim removed 0 bases at V and 7 bases at J, leaving 3 bases unmatched. CDR1 and CDR2 (germline): SGHRS, YFSETQ. CDR3 coding DNA: TGCGCCAGCAGCTTGGGGACAGGACCTGAAAAACTGTTTTTT. It codes for CASSLGTGPEKLFF.

The V and J genes are TRBV7-9 and TRBJ2-3, with D perhaps assigned TRBD1 or TRBD2 (5 bases each). The CDR3 spans 16 residues. Germline assignment: CDR1 SEHNR and CDR2 FQNEAQ (reference sequence). V was shortened by 4 bases and J by 6 bases, with 20 bases between the two germline ends. The CDR3 reads CASSSWGRVGGDTQYF. The CDR3 DNA reads TGTGCCAGCAGCTCCTGGGGCAGGGTTGGAGGCGATACGCAGTATTTT.

This clonotype was counted ten times or more. The chain carries TRBV20-1 and TRBJ2-7; D is undetermined. The germline gives CDR1 DFQATT, CDR2 SNEGSKA (reference sequence). This CDR3 comprises 15 residues. The V and J ends lost 1 base and 2 bases respectively, with 15 bases between them. The CDR3 reads CSARAITLDPYEQYF. The CDR3 DNA follows: TGCAGTGCTAGAGCAATAACGTTGGATCCCTACGAGCAGTACTTC.

This clonotype was counted at least ten times. The chain couples TRBV29-1 to TRBJ2-1; 7 positions agree with TRBD2. J gave up 6 bases and V 4 bases, and 9 bases lay outside the gene matches. The CDR3 sequence is 14 residues long. The germline V gene has CDR1 SQVTM and CDR2 ANQGSEA. CDR3 loop: CSVATSLDLNEQFF. The CDR3 DNA sequence: TGCAGCGTTGCGACTAGCCTGGACCTCAATGAGCAGTTCTTC.

This clonotype was counted between two and nine times. The chain has TRBV7-9 and TRBJ1-1; perhaps TRBD1 as D (5 bases). The V end lost 7 bases, the J end lost 3 bases, and 21 bases lay between the germline ends. Germline CDR1 is SEHNR and CDR2 is FQNEAQ (reference sequence). The CDR3 contains 16 residues. CDR3 loop: CASTLRGRVLDTEAFF. In DNA form, the CDR3 reads TGTGCCAGCACCCTAAGGGGAAGGGTATTGGACACTGAAGCTTTCTTT.

This clonotype was seen ten or more times. One junction end does not reproduce the germline sequence, and a read error may be involved. The chain has TRBV5-1 and TRBJ2-5; the D is unclear. Germline values: CDR1 SGHRS, CDR2 YFSETQ. The CDR3 runs to 13 residues. The CDR3 sequence: CASSSGGQETQYF. The CDR3 DNA sequence: TGTGCCAGCAGCTCCGGCGGCCAAGAGACCCAGTACTTC.

The table lists this clonotype with many counts. The V gene is TRBV29-1, the J gene TRBJ2-1; 11 positions match TRBD2. Trimming cost V 8 bases and J 5 bases; bases outside gene matches: 11. This CDR3 has 15 residues. Germline V gene lookup returns CDR1 SQVTM and CDR2 ANQGSEA. The CDR3 nucleotides are TGCAGCACGACAGTACTAGCGGGAGTAGACAATGAGCAGTTCTTC. Residues: CSTTVLAGVDNEQFF.

This clonotype has more than one count but fewer than ten. The chain couples TRBV5-5 to TRBJ1-1, with a weak D call TRBD1 (5 bases). The CDR3 has 15 amino acids. With 0 bases removed from V and 3 bases from J, the gap between germline ends came to 12 bases. Germline V gene data show CDR1 as SGHKS and CDR2 as YYEKEE (reference sequence). CDR3 loop: CASSLVGGLDTEAFF. The CDR3, as DNA: TGTGCCAGCAGCTTGGTTGGGGGGTTGGACACTGAAGCTTTCTTT.

This clonotype occurred many times. V is TRBV29-1 and J is TRBJ2-7, with 12 bases matching TRBD2. V lost 6 bases, J lost 2 bases, and 2 bases stayed unmatched. The CDR3 is 13 amino acids. From germline, CDR1 is SQVTM and CDR2 ANQGSEA. The CDR3 DNA reads as TGCAGCGTCTGGACTAGCGGGGCCTACGAGCAGTACTTC. It translates to CSVWTSGAYEQYF.

The rearrangement links TRBV9 to TRBJ2-2; 9 bases are a match to TRBD1. Germline V gene sequence: CDR1 SGDLS, CDR2 YYNGEE. Trimming removed 3 bases from V and 6 bases from J; junction bases left unmatched: 9. This CDR3 comprises 16 residues. CDR3 amino acids: CASSAFGTGMAGELFF. For the CDR3, the DNA is TGTGCCAGCAGCGCCTTCGGGACAGGGATGGCCGGGGAGCTGTTTTTT.

This clonotype was detected a few times. The chain is built from TRBV20-1 and TRBJ2-7, with D unclear. Germline CDR1 is DFQATT and CDR2 is SNEGSKA (reference sequence). V lost 6 bases to trimming and J lost 2 bases, with 14 bases between them. The CDR3 is 13 amino acids. CDR3 protein: CSAQVGLTYEQYF. CDR3 nucleotide sequence: TGCAGTGCCCAGGTGGGCCTGACCTACGAGCAGTACTTC.

There are a few counts of this clonotype. This chain links TRBV7-3 with TRBJ2-5; 12 bases agree with TRBD2. Germline CDR1 is SGHTA and CDR2 is FQGTGA. Unmatched junction bases numbered 5, after V lost 5 bases and J lost 4 bases. The CDR3 is 15 amino acids. CDR3 DNA: TGTGCCAGCAGCCAACTAGCGGGGGGAGCAGAGACCCAGTACTTC. Amino acid sequence: CASSQLAGGAETQYF.

This sequence joins TRBV4-3 and TRBJ1-4; no reliable D call. The CDR3 totals 19 residues. The V end was cut by 0 bases, the J end by 6 bases, with 23 bases between. The germline gives CDR1 LGHNA, CDR2 YSLEER. This CDR3 is CASSQDRTGFRGFDEKLFF. In nucleotides, the CDR3 is TGCGCCAGCAGCCAAGATCGGACGGGGTTCCGGGGTTTTGATGAAAAACTGTTTTTT.

This clonotype was recorded a few times. The gene calls are TRBV7-2 and TRBJ2-2; D ambiguous. CDR1 and CDR2 from the germline V gene are SGHTA and FQGNSA. The CDR3 loop spans 15 amino acids. V lost 1 base and J 7 bases, leaving 13 bases between the germline ends. DNA for the CDR3: TGTGCCAGCAGCTTAGGTTCCACATCCCTCGGGGAGCTGTTTTTT. Translation: CASSLGSTSLGELFF. Variable domain in full (rest from reference TRBV7-2 and TRBJ2-2): GAGVSQSPSNKVTEKGKDVELRCDPISGHTALYWYRQSLGQGLEFLIYFQGNSAPDKSGLPSDRFSAERTGGSVSTLTIQRTQQEDSAVYLCASSLGSTSLGELFFGEGSRLTVL.

Only a few counts were recorded for this clonotype. The V call is TRBV6-5, the J call TRBJ2-1; unclear D gene. CDR3 length: 15 amino acids. The germline V gene encodes CDR1 MNHEY and CDR2 SVGAGI. Trimming cost V 3 bases and J 0 bases, with 9 bases left between them. CDR3 region: CASSYYASSYNEQFF. The CDR3 DNA is TGTGCCAGCAGTTATTACGCAAGCTCCTACAATGAGCAGTTCTTC.

As regards this clonotype: A read error is possible here, since a much larger clone lies one base away. In DNA, the CDR3 is TGTGCCAGCATCGATACATGGTGGGGTGGGAAACTGTTTTTT. Translation: CASIDTWWGGKLFF. The chain employs TRBV5-5 and TRBJ1-4, with unresolved D. This CDR3 has 14 amino acids. Germline CDR1 SGHKS, CDR2 YYEKEE (reference sequence). V lost 6 bases, J lost 11 bases, and 20 bases lay in between.

The V gene is TRBV12-3 or TRBV12-4, the J gene TRBJ2-1; tentative D call: TRBD2 (6 bases). This CDR3 is built from 16 residues. V was cut by 3 bases and J by 5 bases, with 17 bases left in between. CDR3 coding DNA: TGTGCCAGCAGTTTGTGGGTGGGAGGAGGGGACAATGAGCAGTTCTTC. Translation: CASSLWVGGGDNEQFF.

This clonotype was detected many times. The V and J genes are TRBV7-9 and TRBJ2-7; tentatively, D is TRBD1 or TRBD2 (5 bases each). Germline CDR1 SEHNR, CDR2 FQNEAQ (reference sequence). The CDR3 runs to 13 residues. The V end was cut by 3 bases, the J end by 6 bases, with 12 bases between. The CDR3 loop is CASSFNRDPEQYF. For the CDR3, the DNA is TGTGCCAGCAGCTTCAACCGGGACCCCGAGCAGTACTTC.

This clonotype was seen a handful of times. The V gene is TRBV12-3 or TRBV12-4, the J gene TRBJ2-7, with TRBD1 matching 11 bases. V lost 0 bases, J lost 6 bases, and 1 base stayed unmatched. The CDR3 sequence is 14 residues long. The CDR3 DNA is TGTGCCAGCAGTTTAGCGGACAGGGGGCGCGAGCAGTACTTC. Its protein is CASSLADRGREQYF.

This clonotype occurred a few times. J is TRBJ2-3 and V is TRBV21-1; the table gives TRBD2 as D, unverified against the DNA. TRBV21-1 corresponds to a pseudogene. CDR3 length: 17 amino acids. The CDR3 spells CASSKSGGGDGTDTQYF. The DNA for the CDR3 is TGTGCCAGCAGCAAGTCGGGGGGAGGAGACGGCACAGATACGCAGTATTTT.

The DNA for the CDR3 is TGTGCCAGCTCACCGAGAGGGTCTAGAGATCAGCCCCAGCATTTT. It specifies CASSPRGSRDQPQHF. This rearrangement joins TRBV18 to TRBJ1-5; D remains ambiguous. V lost 3 bases and J lost 5, with 14 bases in between. Germline CDR1 is KGHSH and CDR2 is LQKENI. The CDR3 runs to 15 residues.

This CDR3 reads CASSLRTGGNIQYF. CDR3 bases: TGTGCCAGCAGCTTACGGACAGGGGGAAACATTCAGTACTTC. This chain connects TRBV7-2 to TRBJ2-4; TRBD1 agrees at 10 bases. CDR1 is SGHTA, CDR2 FQGNSA, per germline. V lost 2 bases to trimming and J lost 6 bases; unmatched junction nucleotides: 1. CDR3 size: 14 residues. Using reference TRBV7-2 and TRBJ2-4 for the parts outside the CDR3, the full variable domain is GAGVSQSPSNKVTEKGKDVELRCDPISGHTALYWYRQSLGQGLEFLIYFQGNSAPDKSGLPSDRFSAERTGGSVSTLTIQRTQQEDSAVYLCASSLRTGGNIQYFGAGTRLSVL.

V gene TRBV7-2 combines with J gene TRBJ2-7; perhaps TRBD2 as D (6 bases). Germline-derived CDR1 and CDR2 are SGHTA and FQGNSA. Trimming stripped 1 base from V and 2 bases from J, with 12 bases between. This CDR3 contains 15 residues. DNA of the CDR3: TGTGCCAGCAGCTTAGACGGGAGACCCCCCTACGAGCAGTACTTC. This translates into CASSLDGRPPYEQYF.

The genes are TRBV5-1 and TRBJ1-2, with a tentative D call TRBD1 (6 bases). Trimming took 4 bases from V and 4 from J, leaving 11 bases between them. The CDR3 sequence is 13 residues long. Germline V gives CDR1 SGHRS, CDR2 YFSETQ. Here the CDR3 reads CASSREGVYGYTF. DNA of the CDR3: TGCGCCAGCAGCAGGGAGGGGGTCTATGGCTACACCTTC.

The count of this clonotype is one. Here the CDR3 reads CSVDGGSTGELFF. The CDR3 DNA is TGCAGCGTTGATGGGGGGAGTACCGGGGAGCTGTTTTTT. The genes are TRBV29-1 and TRBJ2-2, with D possibly TRBD2 on 6 matching bases. V gave up 3 bases and J gave up 5 bases, with 10 bases separating them. Germline CDR1 and CDR2: SQVTM and ANQGSEA. The CDR3 is made up of 13 amino acids.

This clonotype has a handful of counts. The rearrangement joins TRBV12-3 or TRBV12-4 to TRBJ1-2; TRBD1 agrees at 9 bases. V shed 5 bases, J shed 2 bases, and the junction held 6 bases outside the gene matches. The CDR3 totals 15 residues. The CDR3 region is CASSPWDRANYGYTF. Here the CDR3 DNA reads TGTGCCAGCAGTCCGTGGGACAGGGCGAACTATGGCTACACCTTC.

The chain uses TRBV11-3 and TRBJ2-5; TRBD1 or TRBD2 may be the D gene (5 bases each). Trimming left V 3 bases short and J 0 bases short, with 11 bases between. CDR3 size: 15 residues. Germline CDR1 SGHNT, CDR2 YENEEA. The DNA for the CDR3 is TGTGCCAGCAGCTTGGGCAGGGAGTACCAAGAGACCCAGTACTTC. It codes for CASSLGREYQETQYF.

The gene calls are TRBV5-1 and TRBJ1-4; possibly TRBD1 for D (5 bases). V lost 8 bases, J lost 5 bases, and 16 bases lay in between. The CDR3 is 14 amino acids. Germline CDR1 SGHRS, CDR2 YFSETQ. The CDR3 coding sequence is TGCGCCAGTTCGCAGGGTTTTGCGAATGAAAAACTGTTTTTT. It yields the protein CASSQGFANEKLFF.